This TCR beta chain was identified during a study of early T cells in non-severe SARS-CoV-2 infection. One entry per CDR3 protein results from TCRdb running MiXCR on the 5' RACE reads. Counted here are tens of thousands of distinct CDR3 sequences, around 6.1% occurring once; the ten biggest clones make up 20%. This clonotype was found a few times. Trimming removed 8 bases at V and 5 bases at J, with 19 bases between. Per the germline V gene, CDR1 is SQVTM and CDR2 is ANQGSEA. This CDR3 region has 14 residues. The sequencing here drew on whole blood, taken at baseline. This sequence was found in an adult who was a healthcare worker with PCR-confirmed SARS-CoV-2 infection or an uninfected control (not recorded which). The V gene is TRBV29-1, the J gene TRBJ2-1, with D possibly being TRBD2 (6 bases). This CDR3 reads CSTESKRADNEQFF. The CDR3 nucleotides are TGCAGCACTGAATCAAAGCGGGCAGACAATGAGCAGTTCTTC.